This T cell receptor (beta chain) was sequenced during a study of blood T cell repertoires in COVID-19. Study background: The study drew acute and convalescent COVID-19 samples from the United States, Italy and Spain.

V dropped 2 bases and J dropped 0 bases, with 7 bases sitting between them. The CDR3 loop spans 14 amino acids. CDR1 and CDR2 from the germline V gene are SGHNT and YENEEA. Assay: immunoSEQ multiplex PCR; the TCRdb copy retains only in-frame clones and omits some. The sample has about 150,000 clones; about 73% are singletons. The sequenced sample was peripheral blood. This clonotype was obtained from a man at least 80 years old with acute or convalescent COVID-19. This chain joins TRBV11-3 and TRBJ1-1; D remains unclear. CDR3 DNA: TGTGCCAGCAGCTTACAACGGGTGAACACTGAAGCTTTCTTT. As protein: CASSLQRVNTEAFF. Complete variable domain (other parts from reference TRBV11-3 and TRBJ1-1): EAGVVQSPRYKIIEKKQPVAFWCNPISGHNTLYWYLQNLGQGPELLIRYENEEAVDDSQLPKDRFSAERLKGVDSTLKIQPAELGDSAVYLCASSLQRVNTEAFFGQGTRLTVV.